This T cell receptor beta chain was documented in a study of blood T cell repertoires in COVID-19. The CDR3 consists of 13 residues. The ends were cut back, 5 bases at V and 4 bases at J, with 9 bases in the middle. Looked up from germline, CDR1 is MNHEY and CDR2 is SMNVEV (reference sequence). In its sample, this clone was seen once. TCRdb keeps only in-frame clones here, not all; method: immunoSEQ multiplex PCR. The table records a few hundred thousand clones, roughly 88% of them present only once. Residents of approximately 25 US areas, aged about 18 to 89 years, made up the participants. Participants' own reports of clinical history determined their cohort assignment.

The J gene is TRBJ2-1, the V gene TRBV27; unclear D gene. The source of this sequence is a woman between 40 and 55 years old with acute COVID-19. Specimen: PBMCs or T cells enriched from blood (not recorded which). This CDR3 is CASSLHIYNEQFF. CDR3 bases: TGTGCCAGCAGTCTCCACATATACAATGAGCAGTTCTTC.